This T cell receptor (beta chain) is drawn from a study of HIV-infected patients and healthy controls. TCRdb re-analysed the 5' RACE reads in MiXCR, keeping a single row per CDR3 protein. This table has 50,000 to 80,000 distinct CDR3 sequences, 15% to 20% appearing once. The sequence came from a human donor in good health. The sequencing input was CD4+ T cells from blood.

CDR3 region: CASSKSSSNQPQHF. The CDR3 DNA reads TGTGCCAGCAGTAAATCAAGTAGCAATCAGCCCCAGCATTTT. This chain joins TRBV6-5 and TRBJ1-5; D gene uncertain. Germline CDR1 and CDR2: MNHEY and SVGAGI. Trimming stripped 5 bases from V and 0 bases from J, with 8 bases between. The length of the CDR3 is 14 residues.